These 9 T cell receptor beta chains came from one sample sequenced in a study of neurological immune-mediated disorders. TCRdb redid the calling of the 5' RACE reads with MiXCR, one entry per CDR3 protein. The sample has fewer than 75,000 distinct CDR3 sequences; 3.4% are singletons. Material for sequencing was PBMCs. The origin of the receptors is a man aged 40-50 years with multiple sclerosis.

This clonotype was counted a few times. A single base separates this from a much larger clone, so it may be a read error. The chain recombines TRBV20-1 with TRBJ1-2, with a weak D call TRBD1 (5 bases). This CDR3 has 11 residues. Germline-derived CDR1 and CDR2 are DFQATT and SNEGSKA (reference sequence). The ends were cut back, 3 bases at V and 14 bases at J, with 16 bases in the middle. Here the CDR3 reads CSARGKGVETF. DNA of the CDR3: TGCAGTGCTAGGGGGAAAGGGGTAGAAACCTTC.

This clonotype was seen many times. J is TRBJ2-1 and V is TRBV12-3 or TRBV12-4; 10 bases map to TRBD2. The CDR3 has 15 residues. Trimming took 1 base from V and 4 from J; bases not matched to a gene: 1. The CDR3 region is CASSLELAGYNEQFF. The CDR3 DNA sequence: TGTGCCAGCAGTTTAGAACTAGCGGGGTACAATGAGCAGTTCTTC.

This clonotype showed up many times. This rearrangement joins TRBV20-1 to TRBJ1-5, with 10 bases aligning to TRBD1. This CDR3 is 16 amino acids long. The V gene's germline CDR1 is DFQATT and CDR2 SNEGSKA (reference sequence). V was clipped by 1 base and J by 0 bases; unmatched bases: 3. The CDR3 sequence: CSARGTGGNSNQPQHF. As DNA, the CDR3 is TGCAGTGCTAGAGGGACAGGGGGTAATAGCAATCAGCCCCAGCATTTT.

This clonotype showed up many times. This rearrangement joins TRBV6-1 to TRBJ2-3; 7 positions agree with TRBD1. V shed 6 bases and J 2 bases; nucleotides not matched to a gene: 5. The CDR3 runs 14 residues. Germline lookup yields CDR1 MNHNS and CDR2 SASEGT. CDR3 residues: CASSPDRLTDTQYF. The CDR3 coding sequence is TGTGCCAGCAGCCCGGACAGGCTCACAGATACGCAGTATTTT.

This clonotype was seen ten or more times. The chain carries TRBV4-2 and TRBJ2-1; 7 bases are shared with TRBD2. This CDR3 is 17 amino acids long. The V gene's germline CDR1 is LGHNA and CDR2 YNFKEQ. With V trimmed by 1 base and J by 4 bases, 10 bases remained unmatched. The CDR3 DNA is TGTGCCAGCAGCCAAGTGGTGGCTAGCGGAACTTACAATGAGCAGTTCTTC. It translates to CASSQVVASGTYNEQFF.

This clonotype was seen at least ten times. The chain recombines TRBV2 with TRBJ2-5; tentatively, D is TRBD2 (5 bases). The germline V and J ends were trimmed by 8 bases and 5 bases, with 15 bases remaining between them. The germline V gene encodes CDR1 SNHLY and CDR2 FYNNEI. The CDR3 spans 13 residues. The CDR3 region has the DNA TGTGCCAGCGGACTGAATAACGTGGAGACCCAGTACTTC. It specifies CASGLNNVETQYF.

Ten or more counts support this clonotype. This chain joins TRBV20-1 and TRBJ2-1; D possibly corresponds to TRBD2 (5 bases). Germline V gene sequence: CDR1 DFQATT, CDR2 SNEGSKA (reference sequence). Trimming removed 4 bases from V and 0 bases from J, with 10 bases in between. CDR3 size: 14 residues. CDR3 nucleotide sequence: TGCAGTGCTACCGACGGGAACTCCTACAATGAGCAGTTCTTC. Its protein product is CSATDGNSYNEQFF.

In its sample, this clonotype was seen many times. This chain connects TRBV20-1 to TRBJ2-2, with 13 bases fitting TRBD2. Germline CDR1 is DFQATT and CDR2 is SNEGSKA (reference sequence). After removal of 1 base from V and 1 base from J, the junction contained 9 bases not matched to a gene. This CDR3 spans 19 amino acids. The CDR3 is CSARARGTSGVRNTGELFF. The CDR3, as DNA: TGCAGTGCTAGAGCTCGCGGGACTAGCGGGGTGCGGAACACCGGGGAGCTGTTTTTT.

The gene calls are TRBV5-5 and TRBJ2-3; 10 nucleotides align to TRBD2. The CDR3 extends over 15 amino acids. CDR1 and CDR2 (germline): SGHKS, YYEKEE (reference sequence). The junction had 4 bases not matched to a gene; V was cut back by 2 bases and J by 4 bases. For the CDR3, the DNA is TGTGCCAGCAGCTTCGGGACTAGCGAGCCAGATACGCAGTATTTT. Residues: CASSFGTSEPDTQYF.